This T cell receptor (beta chain) was recovered during a study of blood T cells in healthy people across ages. Study in general: In model experiments, template switching was able to capture about one barcoded beta molecule for every two T cells that were present.

There are 12 residues in the CDR3. CDR1 is SGHTA, CDR2 FQGNSA, per germline. Trimming removed 5 bases from V and 9 bases from J; junction bases left unmatched: 3. Primed by a sample-barcoded 5' primer and a J-beta primer mix, a second PCR proceeded for roughly 6 to 12 cycles. Every cDNA was tagged by a template-switch adaptor with 12 random nucleotides. TCRdb recomputed calls from the 5' RACE reads with MiXCR, one row per CDR3 protein. The table shows fewer than 950,000 distinct CDR3 sequences, with about 53% occurring only once. V is TRBV7-2 and J is TRBJ2-1; 8 bases match TRBD2. The clonotype originates from an elderly man in good health. Sequencing was performed on blood. The CDR3 here is CASSRSGGEQFF. The CDR3 bases are TGTGCCAGCAGCCGAAGCGGGGGTGAGCAGTTCTTC.